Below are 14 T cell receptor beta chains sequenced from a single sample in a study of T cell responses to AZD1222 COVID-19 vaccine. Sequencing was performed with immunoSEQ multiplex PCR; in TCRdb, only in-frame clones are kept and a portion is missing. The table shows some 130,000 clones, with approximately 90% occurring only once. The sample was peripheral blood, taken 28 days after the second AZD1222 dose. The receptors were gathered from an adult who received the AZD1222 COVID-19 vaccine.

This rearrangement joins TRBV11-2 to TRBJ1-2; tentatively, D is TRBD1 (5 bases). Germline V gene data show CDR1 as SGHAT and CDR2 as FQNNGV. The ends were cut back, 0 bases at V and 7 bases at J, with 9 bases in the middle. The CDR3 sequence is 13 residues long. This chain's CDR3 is CASSLDLGRGYTF. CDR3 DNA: TGTGCCAGCAGCTTAGATTTGGGGCGTGGCTACACCTTC.

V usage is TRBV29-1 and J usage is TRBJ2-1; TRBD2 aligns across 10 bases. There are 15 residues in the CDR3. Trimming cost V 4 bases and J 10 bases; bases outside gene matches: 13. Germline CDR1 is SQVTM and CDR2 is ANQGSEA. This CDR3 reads CSVGSSGRGASEQFF. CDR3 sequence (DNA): TGCAGCGTTGGTTCTAGCGGGAGAGGGGCGAGCGAGCAGTTCTTC.

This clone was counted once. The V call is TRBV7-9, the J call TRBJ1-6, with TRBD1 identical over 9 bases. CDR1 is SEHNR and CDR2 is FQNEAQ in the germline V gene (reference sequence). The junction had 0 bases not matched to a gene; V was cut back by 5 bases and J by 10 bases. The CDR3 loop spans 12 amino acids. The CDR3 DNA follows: TGTGCCAGCAGCGGGACAGGGTCACCCCTCCACTTT. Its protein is CASSGTGSPLHF.

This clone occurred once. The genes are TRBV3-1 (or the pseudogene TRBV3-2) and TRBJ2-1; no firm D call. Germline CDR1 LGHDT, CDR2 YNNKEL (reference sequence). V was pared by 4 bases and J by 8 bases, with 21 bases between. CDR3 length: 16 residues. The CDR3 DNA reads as TGTGCCAGCAGCCGGACCTCGGCGGCGATTGGCGATGAGCAGTTCTTC. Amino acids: CASSRTSAAIGDEQFF.

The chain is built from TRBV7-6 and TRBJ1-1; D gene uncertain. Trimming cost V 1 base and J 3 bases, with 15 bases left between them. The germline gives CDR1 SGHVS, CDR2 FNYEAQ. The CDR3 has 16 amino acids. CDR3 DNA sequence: TGTGCCAGCAGCTTAGTGGAAATCTACGGGGACACTGAAGCTTTCTTT. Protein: CASSLVEIYGDTEAFF.

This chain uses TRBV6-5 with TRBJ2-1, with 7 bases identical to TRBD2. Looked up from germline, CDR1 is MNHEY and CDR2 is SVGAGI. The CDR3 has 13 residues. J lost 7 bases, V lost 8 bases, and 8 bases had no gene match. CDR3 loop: CASRGEYLNEQFF. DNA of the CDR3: TGTGCCAGCCGGGGGGAATATTTGAATGAGCAGTTCTTC.

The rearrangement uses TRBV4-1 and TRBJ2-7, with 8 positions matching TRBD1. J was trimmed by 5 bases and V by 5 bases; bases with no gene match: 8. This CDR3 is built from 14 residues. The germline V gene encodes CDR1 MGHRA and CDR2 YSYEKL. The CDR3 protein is CASSKNRGIDEQYF. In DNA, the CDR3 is TGCGCCAGCAGCAAAAACAGGGGGATTGACGAGCAGTACTTC.

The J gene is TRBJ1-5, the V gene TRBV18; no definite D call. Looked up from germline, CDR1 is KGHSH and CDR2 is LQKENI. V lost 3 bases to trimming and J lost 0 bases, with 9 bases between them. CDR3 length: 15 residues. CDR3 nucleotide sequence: TGTGCCAGCTCACCTCGGGAGGATAGCAATCAGCCCCAGCATTTT. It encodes CASSPREDSNQPQHF. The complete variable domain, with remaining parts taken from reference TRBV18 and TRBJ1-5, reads NAGVMQNPRHLVRRRGQEARLRCSPMKGHSHVYWYRQLPEEGLKFMVYLQKENIIDESGMPKERFSAEFPKEGPSILRIQQVVRGDSAAYFCASSPREDSNQPQHFGDGTRLSIL.

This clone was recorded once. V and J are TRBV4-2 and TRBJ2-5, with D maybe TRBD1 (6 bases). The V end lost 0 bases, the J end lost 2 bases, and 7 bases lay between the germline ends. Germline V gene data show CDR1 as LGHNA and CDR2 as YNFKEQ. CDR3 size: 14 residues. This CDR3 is CASSQDQGQETQYF. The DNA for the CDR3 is TGTGCCAGCAGCCAAGACCAGGGGCAAGAGACCCAGTACTTC.

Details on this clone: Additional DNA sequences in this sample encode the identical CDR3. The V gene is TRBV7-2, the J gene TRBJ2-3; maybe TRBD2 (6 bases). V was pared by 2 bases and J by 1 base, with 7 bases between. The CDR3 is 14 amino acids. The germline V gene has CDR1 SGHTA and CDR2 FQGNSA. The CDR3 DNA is TGTGCCAGCAGCTTATCTAGCGGCACAGATACGCAGTATTTT. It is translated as CASSLSSGTDTQYF.

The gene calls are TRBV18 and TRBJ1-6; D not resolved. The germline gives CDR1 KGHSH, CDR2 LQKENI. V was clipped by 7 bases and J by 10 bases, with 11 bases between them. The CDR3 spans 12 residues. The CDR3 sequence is CASFRSGSPLHF. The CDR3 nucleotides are TGTGCCAGCTTCCGCAGTGGGTCACCCCTCCACTTT.

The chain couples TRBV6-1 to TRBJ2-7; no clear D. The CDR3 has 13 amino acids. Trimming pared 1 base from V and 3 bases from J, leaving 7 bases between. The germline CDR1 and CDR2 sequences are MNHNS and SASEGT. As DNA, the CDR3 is TGTGCCAGCAGTGAAGGTGTGTTCTACGAGCAGTACTTC. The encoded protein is CASSEGVFYEQYF.

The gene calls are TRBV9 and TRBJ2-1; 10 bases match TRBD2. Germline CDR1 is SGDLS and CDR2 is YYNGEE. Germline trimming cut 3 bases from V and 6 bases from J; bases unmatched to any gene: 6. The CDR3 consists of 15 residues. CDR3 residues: CASSELAGAVNEQFF. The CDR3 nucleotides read TGTGCCAGCAGCGAGCTAGCGGGAGCGGTCAATGAGCAGTTCTTC.

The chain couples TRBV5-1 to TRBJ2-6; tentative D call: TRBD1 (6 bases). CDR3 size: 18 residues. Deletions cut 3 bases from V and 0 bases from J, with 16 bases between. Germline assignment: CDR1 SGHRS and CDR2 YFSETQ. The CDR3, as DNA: TGCGCCAGCAGCTCGACTCCCGACAGGAACTCTGGGGCCAACGTCCTGACTTTC. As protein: CASSSTPDRNSGANVLTF.